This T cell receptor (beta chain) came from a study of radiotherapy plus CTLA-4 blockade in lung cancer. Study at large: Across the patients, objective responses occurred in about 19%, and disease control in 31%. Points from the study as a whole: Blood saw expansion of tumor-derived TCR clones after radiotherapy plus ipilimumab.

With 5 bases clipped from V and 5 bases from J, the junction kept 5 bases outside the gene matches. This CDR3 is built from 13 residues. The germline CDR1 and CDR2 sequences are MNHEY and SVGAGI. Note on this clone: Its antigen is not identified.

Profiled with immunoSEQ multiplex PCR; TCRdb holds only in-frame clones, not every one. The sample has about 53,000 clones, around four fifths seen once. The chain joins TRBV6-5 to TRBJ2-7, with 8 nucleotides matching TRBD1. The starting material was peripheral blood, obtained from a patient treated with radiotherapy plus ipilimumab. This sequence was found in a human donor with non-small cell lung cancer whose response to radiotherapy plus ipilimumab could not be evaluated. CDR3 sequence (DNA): TGTGCCAGCAGTCAGGGGGCTGCACACGAGCAGTACTTC. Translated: CASSQGAAHEQYF.